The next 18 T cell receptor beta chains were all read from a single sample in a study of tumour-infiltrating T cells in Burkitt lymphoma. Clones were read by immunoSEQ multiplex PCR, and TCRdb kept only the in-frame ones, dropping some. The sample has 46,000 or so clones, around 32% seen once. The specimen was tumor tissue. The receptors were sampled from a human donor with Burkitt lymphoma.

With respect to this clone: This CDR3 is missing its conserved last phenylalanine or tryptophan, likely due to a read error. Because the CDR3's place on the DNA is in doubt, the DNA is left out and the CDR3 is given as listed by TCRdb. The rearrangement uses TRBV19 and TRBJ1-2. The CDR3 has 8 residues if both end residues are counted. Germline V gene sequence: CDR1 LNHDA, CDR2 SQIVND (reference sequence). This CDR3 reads CASSSEGE.

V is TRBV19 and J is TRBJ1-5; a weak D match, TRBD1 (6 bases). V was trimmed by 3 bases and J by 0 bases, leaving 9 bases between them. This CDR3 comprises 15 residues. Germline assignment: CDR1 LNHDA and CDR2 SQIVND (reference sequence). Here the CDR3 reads CASSMGAFSNQPQHF. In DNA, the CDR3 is TGTGCCAGTAGTATGGGGGCCTTTAGCAATCAGCCCCAGCATTTT.

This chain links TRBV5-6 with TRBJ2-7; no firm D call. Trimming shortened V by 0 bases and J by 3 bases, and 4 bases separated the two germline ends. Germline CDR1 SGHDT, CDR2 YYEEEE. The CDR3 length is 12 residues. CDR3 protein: CASSLGHYEQYF. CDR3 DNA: TGTGCCAGCAGCTTGGGGCACTACGAGCAGTACTTC.

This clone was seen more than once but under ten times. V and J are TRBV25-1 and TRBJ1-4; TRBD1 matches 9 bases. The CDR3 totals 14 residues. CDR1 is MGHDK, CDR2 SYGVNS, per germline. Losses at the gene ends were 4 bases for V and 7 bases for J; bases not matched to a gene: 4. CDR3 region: CASSAGTGSEKLFF. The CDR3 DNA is TGTGCCAGCAGTGCCGGGACAGGGTCTGAAAAACTGTTTTTT.

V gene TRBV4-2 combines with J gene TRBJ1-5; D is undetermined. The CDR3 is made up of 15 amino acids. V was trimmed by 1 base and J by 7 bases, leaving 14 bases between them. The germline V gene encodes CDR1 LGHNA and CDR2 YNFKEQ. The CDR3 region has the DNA TGTGCCAGCAGCCAAGGGTCAAGGGAGATCCAGCCCCAGCATTTT. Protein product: CASSQGSREIQPQHF.

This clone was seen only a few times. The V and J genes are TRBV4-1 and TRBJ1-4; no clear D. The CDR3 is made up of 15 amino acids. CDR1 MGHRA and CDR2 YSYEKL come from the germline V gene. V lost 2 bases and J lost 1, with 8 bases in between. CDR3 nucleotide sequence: TGCGCCAGCAGCCAAACAGCAGGAACTAATGAAAAACTGTTTTTT. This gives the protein CASSQTAGTNEKLFF.

The chain's CDR3 is CASSQGGAESLSGYTF. The CDR3 DNA reads TGTGCCAGCAGCCAGGGGGGCGCGGAATCCCTCTCTGGCTACACCTTC. The J gene is TRBJ1-2, the V gene TRBV4-2, with D tentatively TRBD1 (6 bases). Germline CDR1 LGHNA, CDR2 YNFKEQ. Trimming removed 3 bases at V and 7 bases at J, with 21 bases between. The CDR3 is 16 amino acids.

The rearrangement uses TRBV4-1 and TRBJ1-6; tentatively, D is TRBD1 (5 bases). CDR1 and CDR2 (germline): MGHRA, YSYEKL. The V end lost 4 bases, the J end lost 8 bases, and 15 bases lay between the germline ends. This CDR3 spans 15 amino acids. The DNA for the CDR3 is TGCGCCAGCAGCCGGGGCTCGGATCGGGATTCACCCCTCCACTTT. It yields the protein CASSRGSDRDSPLHF.

CDR3 in amino acids: CAIQPDRASNSPLHF. Here the CDR3 DNA reads TGTGCCATCCAACCCGACAGGGCAAGTAATTCACCCCTCCACTTT. This rearrangement joins TRBV10-3 to TRBJ1-6, with 7 bases lining up with TRBD1. The trim removed 8 bases at V and 6 bases at J, leaving 10 bases unmatched. There are 15 residues in the CDR3. Germline lookup yields CDR1 ENHRY and CDR2 SYGVKD.

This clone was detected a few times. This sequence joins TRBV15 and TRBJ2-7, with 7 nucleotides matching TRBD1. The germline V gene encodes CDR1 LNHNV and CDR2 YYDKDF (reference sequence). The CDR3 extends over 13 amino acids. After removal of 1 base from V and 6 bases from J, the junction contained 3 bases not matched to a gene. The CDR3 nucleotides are TGTGCCACCAGCAGAGCCTACAGGGGCGAGCAGTACTTC. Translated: CATSRAYRGEQYF.

The CDR3 is CAWRGRALNLYTEAFF. CDR3 DNA: TGTGCCTGGAGGGGCCGGGCCCTTAACCTTTACACTGAAGCTTTCTTT. V gene TRBV30 combines with J gene TRBJ1-1; no clear D. This CDR3 contains 16 residues. V shed 3 bases and J shed 3 bases, with 20 bases lying between them. Germline CDR1 GTSNPN, CDR2 SVGIG (reference sequence).

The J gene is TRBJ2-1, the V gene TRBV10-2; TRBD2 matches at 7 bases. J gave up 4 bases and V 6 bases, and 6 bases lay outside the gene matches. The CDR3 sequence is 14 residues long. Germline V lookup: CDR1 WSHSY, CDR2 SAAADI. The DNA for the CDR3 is TGCGCCAGCAGAAGCGGGGTAATTTACAATGAGCAGTTCTTC. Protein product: CASRSGVIYNEQFF.

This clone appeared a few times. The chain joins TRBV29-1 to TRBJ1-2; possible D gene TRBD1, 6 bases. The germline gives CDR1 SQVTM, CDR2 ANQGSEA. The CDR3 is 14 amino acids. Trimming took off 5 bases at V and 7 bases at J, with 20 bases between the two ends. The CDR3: CSVTGTAQDGGYTF. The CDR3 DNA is TGCAGCGTTACAGGGACGGCGCAAGATGGTGGCTACACCTTC.

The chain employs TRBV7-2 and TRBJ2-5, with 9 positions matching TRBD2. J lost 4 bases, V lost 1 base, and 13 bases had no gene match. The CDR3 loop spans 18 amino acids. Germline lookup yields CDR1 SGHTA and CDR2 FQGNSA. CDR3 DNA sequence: TGTGCCAGCAGCTTAGTTGGGCGGGGGGGCCAGGTACGAGAGACCCAGTACTTC. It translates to CASSLVGRGGQVRETQYF.

CDR3 bases: TGTGCCAGCAGGCCGGGCTCCGCCTATGGCTACACCTTC. Its translation is CASRPGSAYGYTF. The V gene is TRBV25-1, the J gene TRBJ1-2; D remains unclear. Germline V lookup: CDR1 MGHDK, CDR2 SYGVNS. The length of the CDR3 is 13 residues. Trimming removed 6 bases from V and 4 bases from J, with 12 bases in between.

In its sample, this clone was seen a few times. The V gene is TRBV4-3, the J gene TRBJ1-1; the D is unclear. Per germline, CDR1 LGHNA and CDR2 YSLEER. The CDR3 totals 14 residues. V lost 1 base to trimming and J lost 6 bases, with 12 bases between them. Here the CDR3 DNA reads TGCGCCAGCAGCCAAGGAGTGTGGGCCCCTGAAGCTTTCTTT. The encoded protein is CASSQGVWAPEAFF.

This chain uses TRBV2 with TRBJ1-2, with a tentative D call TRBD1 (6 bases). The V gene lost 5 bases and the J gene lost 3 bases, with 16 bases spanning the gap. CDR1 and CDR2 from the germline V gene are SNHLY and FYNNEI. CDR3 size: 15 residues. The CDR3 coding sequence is TGTGCCAGCAGTCCTACAGGGTACAAGGACTATGGCTACACCTTC. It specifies CASSPTGYKDYGYTF.

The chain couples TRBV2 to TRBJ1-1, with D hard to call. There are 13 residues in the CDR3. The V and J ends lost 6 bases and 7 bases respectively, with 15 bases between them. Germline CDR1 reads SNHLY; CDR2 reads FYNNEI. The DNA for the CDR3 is TGTGCCAGCAGCGCCCGGCAAATTAATGAAGCTTTCTTT. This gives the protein CASSARQINEAFF.